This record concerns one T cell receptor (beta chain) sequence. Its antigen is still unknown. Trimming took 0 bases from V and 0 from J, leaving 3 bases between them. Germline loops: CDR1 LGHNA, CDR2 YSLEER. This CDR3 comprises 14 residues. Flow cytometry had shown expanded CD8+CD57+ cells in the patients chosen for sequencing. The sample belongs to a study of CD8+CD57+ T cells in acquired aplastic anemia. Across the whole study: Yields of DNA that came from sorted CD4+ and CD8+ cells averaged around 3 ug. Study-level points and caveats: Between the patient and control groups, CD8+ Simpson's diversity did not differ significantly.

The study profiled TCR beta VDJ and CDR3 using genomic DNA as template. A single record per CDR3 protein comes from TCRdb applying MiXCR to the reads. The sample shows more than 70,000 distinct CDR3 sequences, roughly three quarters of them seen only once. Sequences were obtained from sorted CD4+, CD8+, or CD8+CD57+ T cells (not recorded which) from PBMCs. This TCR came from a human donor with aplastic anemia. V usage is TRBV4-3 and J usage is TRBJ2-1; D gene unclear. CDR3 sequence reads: CASSQEPSYNEQFF. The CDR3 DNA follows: TGCGCCAGCAGCCAAGAACCCTCCTACAATGAGCAGTTCTTC.